The rows below give T cell receptor beta chains drawn from one sample of a study of T cells after yellow fever vaccination. MiXCR, run by TCRdb on the 5' RACE reads, gives a single entry per CDR3 protein. The sample has almost 600,000 distinct CDR3 sequences; approximately 15% are singletons. The sequences come from PBMCs, collected on the day of the yellow fever booster vaccination. The source of these receptors is a man aged 25-45 years who received the YFV17D yellow fever vaccine. CDR3s include the opening cysteine and the closing phenylalanine or tryptophan. D genes are given only for firm matches. Clone size, where shown, is once, few, many, or a class for clones that have expanded.

d_call clone_size j_call v_call cdr3_nt cdr3_aa
. . TRBJ2-1 TRBV12-3/TRBV12-4 TGTGCCAGCAGTTTAAGAGGGGAGGCTGAGCAGTTCTTC CASSLRGEAEQFF
TRBD1 few TRBJ2-7 TRBV6-1 TGTGCCAGCAGCTCCCTGACAGGGGACCCCTACGAGCAGTACTTC CASSSLTGDPYEQYF
TRBD2 . TRBJ2-2 TRBV9 TGTGCCAGCAGCGAGACTAGCGTAACTGGTGGGGAGCTGTTTTTT CASSETSVTGGELFF
. . TRBJ2-5 TRBV7-9 TGTGCCAGCAACAGACCACTAGCCGCACAAGAGACCCAGTACTTC CASNRPLAAQETQYF
. . TRBJ2-1 TRBV7-2 TGTGCCAGCAGCGCGAGTTTTGAGCAGTTCTTC CASSASFEQFF
. few TRBJ1-1 TRBV14 TGTGCCAGCAGCCCACAATTACGGGTAAACACTGAAGCTTTCTTT CASSPQLRVNTEAFF
. . TRBJ2-2 TRBV10-1 TGCGCCAGCAGTGACACGGGGAGGACCGGGGAGCTGTTTTTT CASSDTGRTGELFF
. . TRBJ2-2 TRBV3-1 TGTGCCAGCACCCAGGGCCCCGGGGAGCTGTTTTTT CASTQGPGELFF
. . TRBJ2-1 TRBV7-9 TGTGCCAGCAGCCCTGGATCTCCTCCCTACAATGAGCAGTTCTTC CASSPGSPPYNEQFF
. . TRBJ2-2 TRBV18 TGTGCCAGCTCACCTTTCAGGAACACCGGGGAGCTGTTTTTT CASSPFRNTGELFF
. . TRBJ2-1 TRBV7-9 TGTGCCAGCGCCGTTGGAACAGCTTACAATGAGCAGTTCTTC CASAVGTAYNEQFF
TRBD2 . TRBJ2-5 TRBV7-9 TGTGCCAGCAGCTTGGTCCTAGCGGGAGGGCGCGGGGAGACCCAGTACTTC CASSLVLAGGRGETQYF
TRBD2 many TRBJ2-5 TRBV20-1 TGCAGTGCCAGCGGGGGGGCGCGAGAGACCCAGTACTTC CSASGGARETQYF
. few TRBJ2-7 TRBV19 TGTGCCAGTAGTAGGGCCGGGACAAGGAGACTTTACGAGCAGTACTTC CASSRAGTRRLYEQYF
. few TRBJ1-4 TRBV20-1 TGCAGTGCTAGGCTAGTAAATAATGAAAAACTGTTTTTT CSARLVNNEKLFF
. many TRBJ2-1 TRBV6-2/TRBV6-3 TGTGCCAGCAGTGACGGACCTGAGCAGTTCTTC CASSDGPEQFF
. . TRBJ2-3 TRBV7-2 TGTGCCAGCAGCTTAGCGAAGGAGGGCTATACGCAGTATTTT CASSLAKEGYTQYF
. few TRBJ1-5 TRBV9 TGTGCCAGCAGCTTCCAGGGGAGGGGACAGCCCCAGCATTTT CASSFQGRGQPQHF
. many TRBJ2-7 TRBV6-1 TGTGCCAGTAGGGCGGGAAGTTCCTACGAGCAGTACTTC CASRAGSSYEQYF
. . TRBJ2-6 TRBV5-1 TGCGCCAGCAGGGAATCTGGGGCCAACGTCCTGACTTTC CASRESGANVLTF
. many TRBJ2-3 TRBV11-2 TGTGCCAGCAGCTTAGATTGGGATACGCAGTATTTT CASSLDWDTQYF
TRBD1 few TRBJ2-1 TRBV9 TGTGCCAGCAGCGCCACATTTGGGACAGGGGGTGAGAATGAGCAGTTCTTC CASSATFGTGGENEQFF
TRBD1 . TRBJ1-2 TRBV28 TGTGCCAGCACCAGGGGGATCGGCAATGGCTACACCTTC CASTRGIGNGYTF
TRBD1 few TRBJ1-1 TRBV18 TGTGCCAACCGACAGGGGATGAACACTGAAGCTTTCTTT CANRQGMNTEAFF
. few TRBJ2-7 TRBV7-2 TGTGCCAGCAGCATAACGGCGGGAACCTACGAGCAGTACTTC CASSITAGTYEQYF
TRBD2 . TRBJ2-2 TRBV5-1 TGCGCCAGCTACGGGACTAGCGCCGGCGGGGAGCTGTTTTTT CASYGTSAGGELFF
. few TRBJ1-1 TRBV12-3/TRBV12-4 TGTGCCAGCAGTTATCGCTCCGGGACTACTGAAGCTTTCTTT CASSYRSGTTEAFF
. . TRBJ2-1 TRBV20-1 TGCAGTGCTAGAGAGACGAAGACTAATGAGCAGTTCTTC CSARETKTNEQFF
TRBD2 . TRBJ2-1 TRBV4-3 TGCGCCAGCAGCCAAGATCAGCGGGAACCAAACAATGAGCAGTTCTTC CASSQDQREPNNEQFF
. . TRBJ1-2 TRBV20-1 TGCAGTGCTAGAGAGGTGGGACTAGGGTATGGCTACACCTTC CSAREVGLGYGYTF
. few TRBJ2-7 TRBV6-2/TRBV6-3 TGTGCCAGCAGTTACCTTGCGGGCGGCGAGCAGTACTTC CASSYLAGGEQYF
. many TRBJ2-1 TRBV20-1 TGCAGTGCTATAACAGGGAGCTCCTACAATGAGCAGTTCTTC CSAITGSSYNEQFF
. few TRBJ2-1 TRBV14 TGTGCCAGCAGCCAACGAACCTACAATGAGCAGTTCTTC CASSQRTYNEQFF
. . TRBJ2-5 TRBV21-1 TGTGCCAGCAGCCGCCGGGCAGGGGGGGACCAAGAGACCCAGTACTTC CASSRRAGGDQETQYF
. few TRBJ2-1 TRBV4-3 TGCGCCAGCAGCCAAGTTACAGCCGCCATATACAATGAGCAGTTCTTC CASSQVTAAIYNEQFF
. . TRBJ2-3 TRBV20-1 TGCAGTGCTAGAGACATTAGCACAGATACGCAGTATTTT CSARDISTDTQYF
. . TRBJ2-7 TRBV27 TGTGCCAGCAAGGACGATCCATGCGCGGCCCTACTAACGAATGGGGACGAGCAGTACTTC CASKDDPCAALLTNGDEQYF
. . TRBJ1-5 TRBV7-9 TGTGCCAGCAGCTTTGAGGGGCGGAATCAGCCCCAGCATTTT CASSFEGRNQPQHF
. few TRBJ2-3 TRBV20-1 TGCAGTGCCCTCGGGACCCCTCCTGATACGCAGTATTTT CSALGTPPDTQYF
. . TRBJ1-6 TRBV5-1 TGCGCCAGCAGCTTGCGTGAAAGCTCCTATAATTCACCCCTCCACTTT CASSLRESSYNSPLHF
. few TRBJ2-5 TRBV7-2 TGTGCCAGCAGCTTGACGGGCCCGGGAGAGACCCAGTACTTC CASSLTGPGETQYF
. . TRBJ2-4 TRBV7-8 TGTGCCAGCAGCCTAGATACAGGTCCTGGAAACATTCAGTACTTC CASSLDTGPGNIQYF
. many TRBJ1-2 TRBV20-1 TGCAGTGCTAGAGACCGGGACAACTATGGCTACACCTTC CSARDRDNYGYTF
. few TRBJ2-3 TRBV12-3/TRBV12-4 TGTGCCAGCAGTCCTCAGACAGGTCCAGCATCGTCAGATACGCAGTATTTT CASSPQTGPASSDTQYF
. . TRBJ2-1 TRBV12-5 TGTGCTAGTGGTTTGGGGACTGTGGGGAATGAGCAGTTCTTC CASGLGTVGNEQFF
TRBD1 . TRBJ1-2 TRBV5-4 TGTGCCAGCAGCTTTGTGGGACAGGGGGCTGGCTACACCTTC CASSFVGQGAGYTF
. few TRBJ2-5 TRBV6-5 TGTGCCAGCAGTTTGACTCCGAAGGGGGAGACCCAGTACTTC CASSLTPKGETQYF
. . TRBJ1-4 TRBV5-6 TGTGCCAGCAGCTTGAAAGGTTGGGCTGAAAAACTGTTTTTT CASSLKGWAEKLFF
. many TRBJ1-4 TRBV7-2 TGTGCCAGCAGCTTAGAAGGAATTGAAAAACTGTTTTTT CASSLEGIEKLFF
TRBD2 . TRBJ2-1 TRBV7-2 TGTGCCAGCAGCTTACAGGGACTAGCGGGAGTTGAGCAGTTCTTC CASSLQGLAGVEQFF
. few TRBJ2-1 TRBV15 TGTGCCACCAGCAGAGTGCCTAGCGAGGTTGAGCAGTTCTTC CATSRVPSEVEQFF
TRBD1 . TRBJ2-7 TRBV5-1 TGCGCCAGCAGCCGCGGGACAGGGCTGAATTCCTACGAGCAGTACTTC CASSRGTGLNSYEQYF
. few TRBJ2-3 TRBV15 TGTGCCACCAGCGCTTTCGGGGCAGATACGCAGTATTTT CATSAFGADTQYF
. few TRBJ2-3 TRBV6-1 TGTGCCAGCAGTCCCCAAGGGACTGCAGATACGCAGTATTTT CASSPQGTADTQYF
TRBD2 many TRBJ2-5 TRBV7-2 TGTGCCAGCAGCTTATTGGGACTAGAAGAGACCCAGTACTTC CASSLLGLEETQYF
. few TRBJ2-5 TRBV5-1 TGCGCCAGCAGTTCCGGGAGCAGGAGCCAAGAGACCCAGTACTTC CASSSGSRSQETQYF